The table lists the clone carrying this T cell receptor (beta chain) with a count of one. The source of the sample is a study of glioma-infiltrating T cells after dendritic cell vaccination. Study context: Treatment, given 2003 to 2012, was autologous tumor lysate-pulsed dendritic cell vaccination. Autologous tumor lysate was loaded overnight onto monocyte-derived dendritic cells grown about seven days with IL-4 and GM-CSF.

The CDR3 loop spans 15 amino acids. Trimming took off 0 bases at V and 2 bases at J, with 8 bases between the two ends. The germline gives CDR1 LGHNA, CDR2 YSLEER. The PCR used 60 V beta and 13 J beta primers. This table comes from immunoSEQ multiplex PCR, and its TCRdb copy is limited to in-frame clones, with some not included. The sample has fewer than 50,000 clones; approximately 85% are singletons. The material sequenced was blood, taken before dendritic cell vaccination. This TCR came from a human donor with glioblastoma. V usage is TRBV4-3 and J usage is TRBJ2-1; a possible D gene is TRBD2 (5 bases). As DNA, the CDR3 is TGCGCCAGCAGCCAAGAGACGGAGGCCTACAATGAGCAGTTCTTC. It yields the protein CASSQETEAYNEQFF.